This T cell receptor beta chain was profiled in a study of identical twins. About this clonotype itself: What it binds is not known.

A universal primer site was created by template switching, with the cDNA bearing unique molecular identifiers. TCRdb processed the 5' RACE reads anew with MiXCR; each CDR3 protein has one entry. In the table there are hundreds of thousands of distinct CDR3 sequences, over 9% of which are singletons. In germline, CDR1 is SGHRS, CDR2 YFSETQ. V shed 0 bases and J shed 0 bases, with 8 bases lying between them. CDR3 size: 15 residues. The study's findings and limits: Twin-shared out-of-frame alpha sequences showed excess low generation probability. The models gave estimates that fell short of the out-of-frame TCR alpha sharing seen in monozygotic twins.

A further study also used this sample, focusing on yellow fever vaccine responses in identical twins. That publication notes: Reportedly, the T cell response mounted by twins to vaccine seemed partly convergent, partly personalized.

The sample comprised PBMCs. This clonotype was sampled from a young woman in good health. The V call is TRBV5-1, the J call TRBJ2-3; D gene ambiguous. The CDR3 reads CASSLDMKSTDTQYF. As DNA, the CDR3 is TGCGCCAGCAGCTTGGATATGAAAAGCACAGATACGCAGTATTTT.